These 14 T cell receptor beta chains originate from one sample sequenced in a study of CD8 T cells in Susac syndrome. With random hexamers, roughly 0.45 to 1 ug RNA was reverse transcribed. TCRdb ran MiXCR on the immunoSEQ multiplex PCR reads and lists one entry per CDR3 protein. The sample shows about 200,000 distinct CDR3 sequences, nearly 95% of them seen only once. Sequenced sample: CD4+ T cells from PBMCs. Receptor source: a human donor with multiple sclerosis.

The V gene is TRBV20-1, the J gene TRBJ2-5; the match to TRBD2 covers 8 bases. The CDR3 loop spans 13 amino acids. Germline trimming cut 7 bases from V and 4 bases from J; bases unmatched to any gene: 8. Germline CDR1 is DFQATT and CDR2 is SNEGSKA (reference sequence). CDR3 sequence reads: CSGGRQSIETQYF. The CDR3 nucleotides are TGCAGTGGCGGGAGGCAGTCGATAGAGACCCAGTACTTC.

The gene calls are TRBV9 and TRBJ1-6; maybe TRBD1 (5 bases). The CDR3 spans 18 residues. V shed 0 bases and J shed 4 bases, with 17 bases lying between them. Germline V CDR1 and CDR2: SGDLS, YYNGEE. The CDR3 DNA reads as TGTGCCAGCAGCGTAGAGACACGGAGAGGGGTTTATAATTCACCCCTCCACTTT. Protein sequence: CASSVETRRGVYNSPLHF.

The chain uses TRBV3-1 and TRBJ2-1; D possibly corresponds to TRBD2 (5 bases). V lost 7 bases and J lost 1, with 17 bases in between. Per germline, CDR1 LGHDT and CDR2 YNNKEL (reference sequence). The CDR3 extends over 16 amino acids. The CDR3 sequence is CASTKLGSESYNEQFF. The CDR3 bases are TGTGCCAGCACCAAACTCGGTAGCGAATCCTACAATGAGCAGTTCTTC.

This rearrangement joins TRBV6-5 to TRBJ2-5, with 9 bases matching TRBD2. The J segment lost 6 bases and the V segment lost 0 bases, leaving 11 bases of the junction unmatched. Germline V gives CDR1 MNHEY, CDR2 SVGAGI. The CDR3 length is 17 residues. The CDR3 DNA reads as TGTGCCAGCAGTTACTCGAGAGGGGTAGCGGGAGTACAGACCCAGTACTTC. It translates to CASSYSRGVAGVQTQYF.

The V and J genes are TRBV29-1 and TRBJ2-1; D is perhaps TRBD2 (6 bases). V was trimmed by 4 bases and J by 8 bases, leaving 18 bases between them. The CDR3 loop spans 14 amino acids. Germline V CDR1 and CDR2: SQVTM, ANQGSEA. The CDR3: CSVGGSGPKDEQFF. CDR3 coding DNA: TGCAGCGTTGGAGGTAGCGGCCCGAAGGATGAGCAGTTCTTC.

The chain recombines TRBV3-1 with TRBJ1-1; 7 bases agree with TRBD1. The length of the CDR3 is 13 residues. V shed 8 bases and J 4 bases; nucleotides not matched to a gene: 7. CDR1 is LGHDT, CDR2 YNNKEL, per germline (reference sequence). CDR3 protein: CASVRQGTTEAFF. The CDR3 bases are TGTGCCAGCGTACGACAGGGCACCACTGAAGCTTTCTTT.

The chain is built from TRBV30 and TRBJ2-5; tentative D call: TRBD1 (6 bases). Germline CDR1 GTSNPN, CDR2 SVGIG (reference sequence). V dropped 2 bases and J dropped 9 bases, with 10 bases sitting between them. This CDR3 is built from 11 residues. CDR3 sequence reads: CAWSPGQSQYF. The CDR3 nucleotides read TGTGCCTGGAGTCCTGGACAGTCCCAGTACTTC.

The rearrangement joins TRBV27 to TRBJ2-1; a possible D gene is TRBD1 (5 bases). The CDR3 contains 13 residues. In germline, CDR1 is MNHEY, CDR2 SMNVEV (reference sequence). V lost 6 bases and J lost 6, with 12 bases in between. CDR3 nucleotides: TGTGCCAGCAGACAGGTCGTGGGCAATGAGCAGTTCTTC. Translated: CASRQVVGNEQFF.

In this sample, this clonotype turned up once. V and J are TRBV3-1 and TRBJ2-5; D possibly matches TRBD1 or TRBD2 (5 bases each). This CDR3 region has 13 residues. The germline gives CDR1 LGHDT, CDR2 YNNKEL (reference sequence). V dropped 3 bases and J dropped 0 bases, with 5 bases sitting between them. CDR3 DNA: TGTGCCAGCAGCCAGGGGGACCAAGAGACCCAGTACTTC. It specifies CASSQGDQETQYF.

V and J are TRBV7-9 and TRBJ2-7, with 12 bases lining up with TRBD2. V lost 8 bases and J lost 5; bases outside the gene matches: 4. Per the germline V gene, CDR1 is SEHNR and CDR2 is FQNEAQ (reference sequence). This CDR3 is 13 amino acids long. The CDR3 loop reads CASRLAGVNEQYF. DNA for the CDR3: TGTGCCAGCCGACTAGCGGGAGTGAACGAGCAGTACTTC. Full variable domain (rest looked up from reference TRBV7-9 and TRBJ2-7): DTGVSQNPRHKITKRGQNVTFRCDPISEHNRLYWYRQTLGQGPEFLTYFQNEAQLEKSRLLSDRFSAERPKGSFSTLEIQRTEQGDSAMYLCASRLAGVNEQYFGPGTRLTVT.

V is TRBV29-1 and J is TRBJ2-1; possible D gene TRBD2, 5 bases. Trimming cost V 0 bases and J 0 bases, with 12 bases left between them. Germline V lookup: CDR1 SQVTM, CDR2 ANQGSEA. The CDR3 sequence is 16 residues long. The CDR3 region is CSVEEGGGSSYNEQFF. The CDR3 nucleotides are TGCAGCGTTGAAGAAGGAGGTGGGAGCTCCTACAATGAGCAGTTCTTC.

The gene calls are TRBV27 and TRBJ1-2, with D perhaps TRBD1 (5 bases). Between the trimmed V and J ends, which lost 6 bases and 8 bases, there was a span of 22 bases. CDR1 is MNHEY and CDR2 is SMNVEV in the germline V gene (reference sequence). The CDR3 loop spans 15 amino acids. CDR3 coding DNA: TGTGCCAGCAGACGGGGGTCTGGCTATGGGTCCGGCTACACCTTC. Its protein product is CASRRGSGYGSGYTF.

The rearrangement joins TRBV29-1 to TRBJ1-4, with D unclear. Per the germline V gene, CDR1 is SQVTM and CDR2 is ANQGSEA. Trimming removed 7 bases from V and 7 bases from J, with 16 bases in between. The CDR3 extends over 13 amino acids. The CDR3 spells CSAGRASGEKLFF. The CDR3 DNA reads TGCAGCGCCGGACGGGCGTCGGGTGAAAAACTGTTTTTT. The full variable domain, in which reference TRBV29-1 and TRBJ1-4 provide the parts outside the CDR3, is SAVISQKPSRDICQRGTSLTIQCQVDSQVTMMFWYRQQPGQSLTLIATANQGSEATYESGFVIDKFPISRPNLTFSTLTVSNMSPEDSSIYLCSAGRASGEKLFFGSGTQLSVL.

The chain has TRBV20-1 and TRBJ2-1; D is uncertain. V was clipped by 5 bases and J by 0 bases, with 11 bases between them. The CDR3 has 14 residues. Germline CDR1 reads DFQATT; CDR2 reads SNEGSKA (reference sequence). The CDR3 sequence is CSAVLPDSYNEQFF. In DNA form, the CDR3 reads TGCAGTGCTGTCCTCCCGGACTCCTACAATGAGCAGTTCTTC.